One sample yielded the 14 T cell receptor beta chains listed below, sequenced in a study of blood T cell repertoires in COVID-19. Sequencing was performed with immunoSEQ multiplex PCR; in TCRdb, only in-frame clones are kept and a portion is missing. The table includes roughly 17,000 clones, about 90% detected once. The sample comprised peripheral blood. These receptors were taken from a human donor in a cohort sampled during active COVID-19.

V usage is TRBV18 and J usage is TRBJ1-2, with a tentative D call TRBD1 (5 bases). V was cut by 0 bases and J by 4 bases, with 15 bases left in between. In germline, CDR1 is KGHSH, CDR2 LQKENI. This CDR3 is 16 amino acids long. The CDR3 nucleotides are TGTGCCAGCTCACCACCGATGGGGGGAAGGGGCTATGGCTACACCTTC. It codes for CASSPPMGGRGYGYTF.

This CDR3 is CASSSRQGNEKLFF. The CDR3 DNA follows: TGCGCCAGCAGCTCCAGACAGGGCAATGAAAAACTGTTTTTT. The chain employs TRBV5-1 and TRBJ1-4, with TRBD1 identical over 7 bases. The germline gives CDR1 SGHRS, CDR2 YFSETQ. The CDR3 totals 14 residues. The V segment lost 3 bases and the J segment 5 bases; nucleotides outside the gene matches: 4.

V is TRBV4-1 and J is TRBJ1-1; D not certain. This CDR3 region has 14 residues. Germline CDR1 reads MGHRA; CDR2 reads YSYEKL. V was trimmed by 5 bases and J by 2 bases, leaving 12 bases between them. In DNA, the CDR3 is TGCGCCAGCAGCTATCTGACATCTAACACTGAAGCTTTCTTT. Protein sequence: CASSYLTSNTEAFF.

The CDR3 sequence: CASAGTGGSSPLHF. The CDR3 nucleotides are TGTGCCAGTGCCGGGACAGGGGGCAGTTCACCCCTCCACTTT. This chain uses TRBV19 with TRBJ1-6, with TRBD1 matching 12 bases. V shed 8 bases, J shed 9 bases, and the junction held 5 bases outside the gene matches. This CDR3 region has 14 residues. Germline V CDR1 and CDR2: LNHDA, SQIVND (reference sequence).

This chain uses TRBV3-1 (or the pseudogene TRBV3-2) with TRBJ1-2, with TRBD1 matching 9 bases. J was trimmed by 4 bases and V by 8 bases; bases with no gene match: 8. Germline values: CDR1 LGHDT, CDR2 YNNKEL (reference sequence). There are 14 residues in the CDR3. Here the CDR3 DNA reads TGTGCCAGCGGCCGGACAGGGGCCCTCTATGGCTACACCTTC. Protein: CASGRTGALYGYTF.

V and J are TRBV4-2 and TRBJ1-4, with D unclear. In germline, CDR1 is LGHNA, CDR2 YNFKEQ. This CDR3 has 15 residues. Trimming removed 0 bases from V and 10 bases from J, with 15 bases in between. CDR3 nucleotide sequence: TGTGCCAGCAGCCAAGATTACGGGGAGTGGGGAAAACTGTTTTTT. Residues: CASSQDYGEWGKLFF.

This chain uses TRBV6-5 with TRBJ2-7; 7 nucleotides align to TRBD1. This CDR3 is built from 15 residues. V trimming: 2 bases; J trimming: 2 bases; junction bases outside the gene matches: 6. Germline V gene lookup returns CDR1 MNHEY and CDR2 SVGAGI. CDR3 DNA: TGTGCCAGCAGTTACGGCCGGGACAGAGCCTACGAGCAGTACTTC. As protein: CASSYGRDRAYEQYF.

The DNA of the CDR3 is TGTGCCAGTAGTATCCGGGACAGGGAGTCTGGAAACACCATATATTTT. Translated: CASSIRDRESGNTIYF. The chain links TRBV19 to TRBJ1-3; 9 bases match TRBD1. V dropped 3 bases and J dropped 1; count of bases not matched to a gene: 4. This CDR3 contains 16 residues. CDR1 is LNHDA and CDR2 is SQIVND in the germline V gene (reference sequence).

V usage is TRBV15 and J usage is TRBJ2-2; 12 bases are a match to TRBD2. The germline V gene has CDR1 LNHNV and CDR2 YYDKDF (reference sequence). Trimming at V came to 1 base and at J to 6 bases, leaving 3 bases not matched to a gene. The CDR3 runs 16 residues. CDR3 sequence: CATSRGGTSGPGELFF. For the CDR3, the DNA is TGTGCCACCAGCAGAGGGGGGACTAGCGGGCCCGGGGAGCTGTTTTTT.

The J gene is TRBJ1-2, the V gene TRBV12-3 or TRBV12-4, with TRBD1 matching over 7 bases. The CDR3 runs 13 residues. The V segment lost 4 bases and the J segment 5 bases; nucleotides outside the gene matches: 4. The CDR3 coding sequence is TGTGCCAGCAGTTCGACAGGGAGATATGGCTACACCTTC. It translates to CASSSTGRYGYTF.

This clone has just one count. V usage is TRBV6-1 and J usage is TRBJ2-7; a possible D gene is TRBD2 (5 bases). V lost 1 base to trimming and J lost 6 bases, with 19 bases between them. CDR3 size: 16 residues. CDR1 and CDR2 (germline): MNHNS, SASEGT. The CDR3 is CASSEVLGSRASEQYF. The CDR3 nucleotides are TGTGCCAGCAGTGAAGTTTTAGGGAGCCGGGCTTCCGAGCAGTACTTC.

The V and J genes are TRBV5-1 and TRBJ1-5; 7 bases match TRBD1. The V gene's germline CDR1 is SGHRS and CDR2 YFSETQ. This CDR3 spans 14 amino acids. V dropped 7 bases and J dropped 1; count of bases not matched to a gene: 5. CDR3 sequence (DNA): TGCGCCAGCCGACAGGGACCGAGCAATCAGCCCCAGCATTTT. Translating it yields CASRQGPSNQPQHF.

The chain carries TRBV6-5 and TRBJ2-4, with TRBD2 as a possible D gene (6 bases). In germline, CDR1 is MNHEY, CDR2 SVGAGI. The CDR3 has 13 residues. V gave up 4 bases and J gave up 9 bases, with 13 bases separating them. CDR3 sequence (DNA): TGTGCCAGCAGTTTCTCCGACGGGGGCATTCAGTACTTC. Residues: CASSFSDGGIQYF.

The J gene is TRBJ2-3, the V gene TRBV5-6, with 9 positions matching TRBD2. This CDR3 has 14 residues. V shed 4 bases, J shed 2 bases, and the junction held 2 bases outside the gene matches. Per the germline V gene, CDR1 is SGHDT and CDR2 is YYEEEE. The chain's CDR3 is CASSRTSATDTQYF. CDR3 nucleotide sequence: TGTGCCAGCAGCCGGACTAGCGCCACAGATACGCAGTATTTT.